The 5 T cell receptor beta chains given below trace back to one sample, sequenced in a study of CD8 T cells in ankylosing spondylitis. TCRdb reprocessed the 5' RACE reads with MiXCR, giving one entry per CDR3 protein. The table records 300,000 to 400,000 distinct CDR3 sequences, approximately 15% of them present only once. Specimen: blood, either unsorted or a sorted T cell fraction (not recorded which). The receptors here all came from a male donor with ankylosing spondylitis or in good health (not recorded which).

The sample holds many counts of this clonotype. V and J are TRBV5-1 and TRBJ1-1; unclear D gene. Per the germline V gene, CDR1 is SGHRS and CDR2 is YFSETQ. CDR3 length equals 15 residues. V gave up 0 bases and J gave up 3 bases, with 12 bases separating them. CDR3 loop: CASSLGSGGDTEAFF. The CDR3 DNA reads TGCGCCAGCAGCTTGGGATCGGGTGGGGACACTGAAGCTTTCTTT. Together with reference TRBV5-1 and TRBJ1-1, the CDR3 gives the full variable domain: KAGVTQTPRYLIKTRGQQVTLSCSPISGHRSVSWYQQTPGQGLQFLFEYFSETQRNKGNFPGRFSGRQFSNSRSEMNVSTLELGDSALYLCASSLGSGGDTEAFFGQGTRLTVV.

This clonotype was recorded a few times. This chain connects TRBV24-1 to TRBJ2-7; tentative D call: TRBD2 (6 bases). The length of the CDR3 is 20 residues. The germline V gene encodes CDR1 KGHDR and CDR2 SFDVKD. V was cut by 6 bases and J by 0 bases, with 29 bases left in between. CDR3 DNA: TGTGCCACCAGTCAGGGACTTGATGGATCCCGAGGGAATAGCTCCTACGAGCAGTACTTC. It translates to CATSQGLDGSRGNSSYEQYF.

The chain links TRBV3-1 to TRBJ2-1, with a tentative D call TRBD2 (6 bases). The CDR3 runs to 15 residues. The germline V and J ends were trimmed by 3 bases and 5 bases, with 14 bases remaining between them. The germline V gene encodes CDR1 LGHDT and CDR2 YNNKEL (reference sequence). The CDR3 loop is CASSHFGGRDNEQFF. The DNA for the CDR3 is TGTGCCAGCAGCCATTTCGGGGGAAGGGACAATGAGCAGTTCTTC.

This clonotype has only a few counts. The gene calls are TRBV5-1 and TRBJ2-7; D not certain. The CDR3 sequence is 13 residues long. Germline V CDR1 and CDR2: SGHRS, YFSETQ. The germline V and J ends were trimmed by 0 bases and 3 bases, with 7 bases remaining between them. The chain's CDR3 is CASSLEFLYEQYF. The DNA for the CDR3 is TGCGCCAGCAGCTTGGAATTTCTCTACGAGCAGTACTTC.

The chain links TRBV2 to TRBJ2-5, with no clear D. CDR1 is SNHLY and CDR2 is FYNNEI in the germline V gene. The CDR3 sequence is 11 residues long. The ends were cut back, 10 bases at V and 1 base at J, with 7 bases in the middle. The CDR3 region is CATAFQETQYF. The CDR3 nucleotides read TGTGCCACAGCCTTCCAAGAGACCCAGTACTTC.